This TCR beta chain was obtained from a study of blood T cell repertoires in COVID-19. Overall study context: Spain, Italy and the United States supplied samples that represented acute and convalescent COVID-19. Nucleic acid was either cDNA or gDNA, and it came from T cells, B-cell-depleted T cells, or PBMCs.

This CDR3 has 15 amino acids. V was clipped by 0 bases and J by 8 bases; unmatched bases: 5. Per germline, CDR1 SGHVS and CDR2 FNYEAQ. Per the study methods: From reference gene primer amplification, estimates of nucleated cell counts were derived. TCRdb's table, derived via immunoSEQ multiplex PCR, lists solely in-frame clones and lacks some. That table supplies the V and J calls and clone size; D and trimming were determined from the DNA. This table holds some 67,000 clones, 70% to 90% found once. This chain links TRBV7-6 with TRBJ2-1; 9 bases map to TRBD2. The receptor's source is a woman aged 55-70 years with acute or convalescent COVID-19. The sequenced material came from peripheral blood. The CDR3 region is CASSLALASGDEQFF. Here the CDR3 DNA reads TGTGCCAGCAGCTTAGCTTTGGCTAGCGGGGATGAGCAGTTCTTC.